This T cell receptor (beta chain) was sequenced during a study of CXCR3-negative and CXCR3-positive naive CD8 T cells. This CDR3 is built from 15 residues. Germline V lookup: CDR1 SGHTA, CDR2 FQGNSA. Points from the study as a whole: For memory CD8+ cells diversity was much lower, but both naive subsets had comparably high diversity. In CXCR3-positive naive cells, the TRB CDR3s were more hydrophobic than in CXCR3-negative naive cells.

UMI labels and 5' RACE were used to prepare the TRB cDNA libraries. TCRdb re-called the 5' RACE reads and shows each CDR3 protein once, DNA omitted. This listing includes 120,000 to 150,000 distinct CDR3 sequences. Remarks on this clonotype: What it binds is unknown.

The sequencing input was naive CXCR3+ CD8+ T cells from blood. The subset here: CD45RO-CCR7+CD27+CD95- naive CD8+ T cells expressing CXCR3 (TNR3+). The chain uses TRBV7-2 and TRBJ2-7; without DNA, the TCRdb call of TRBD1 cannot be checked. The receptor was derived from a human donor in good health. Some clones in this sample may be carry-over from other donors' samples. CDR3 sequence: CASSLATGFVNEQYF.